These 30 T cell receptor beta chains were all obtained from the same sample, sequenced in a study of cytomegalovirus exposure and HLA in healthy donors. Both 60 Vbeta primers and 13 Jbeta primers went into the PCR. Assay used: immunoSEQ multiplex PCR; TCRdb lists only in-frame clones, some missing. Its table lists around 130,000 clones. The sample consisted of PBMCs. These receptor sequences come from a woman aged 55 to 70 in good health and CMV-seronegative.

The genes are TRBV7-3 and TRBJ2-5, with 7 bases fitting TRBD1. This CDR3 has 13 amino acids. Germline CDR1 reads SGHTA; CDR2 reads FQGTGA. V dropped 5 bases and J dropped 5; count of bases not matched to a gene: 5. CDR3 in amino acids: CASSTTGLETQYF. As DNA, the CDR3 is TGTGCCAGCAGCACGACAGGGCTTGAGACCCAGTACTTC.

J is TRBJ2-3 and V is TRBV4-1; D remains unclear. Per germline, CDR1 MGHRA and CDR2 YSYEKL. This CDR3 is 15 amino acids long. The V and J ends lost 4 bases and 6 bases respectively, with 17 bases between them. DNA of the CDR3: TGCGCCAGCAGCCTTATGCAGTTGGGCGTGGATACGCAGTATTTT. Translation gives CASSLMQLGVDTQYF.

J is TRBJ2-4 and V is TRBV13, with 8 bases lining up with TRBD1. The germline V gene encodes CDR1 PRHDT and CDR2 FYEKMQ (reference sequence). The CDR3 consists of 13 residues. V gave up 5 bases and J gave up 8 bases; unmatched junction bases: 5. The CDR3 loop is CASSPTGGDIQYF. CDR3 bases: TGTGCCAGCAGCCCCACAGGGGGAGACATTCAGTACTTC. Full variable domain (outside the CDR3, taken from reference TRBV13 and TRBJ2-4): AAGVIQSPRHLIKEKRETATLKCYPIPRHDTVYWYQQGPGQDPQFLISFYEKMQSDKGSIPDRFSAQQFSDYHSELNMSSLELGDSALYFCASSPTGGDIQYFGAGTRLSVL.

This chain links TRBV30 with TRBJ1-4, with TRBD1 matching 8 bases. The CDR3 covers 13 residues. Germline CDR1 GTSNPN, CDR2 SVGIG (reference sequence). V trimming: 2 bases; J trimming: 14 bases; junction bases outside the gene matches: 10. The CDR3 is CAWSRDRSNRLFF. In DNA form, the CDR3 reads TGTGCCTGGAGTCGGGACAGGTCAAACAGGCTGTTTTTT.

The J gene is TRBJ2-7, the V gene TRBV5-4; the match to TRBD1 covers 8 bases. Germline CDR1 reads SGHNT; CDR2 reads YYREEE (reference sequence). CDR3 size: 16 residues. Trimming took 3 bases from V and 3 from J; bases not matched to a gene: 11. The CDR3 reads CASSSGTGRIFYEQYF. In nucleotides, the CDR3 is TGTGCCAGCAGCTCCGGGACAGGCAGAATTTTCTACGAGCAGTACTTC.

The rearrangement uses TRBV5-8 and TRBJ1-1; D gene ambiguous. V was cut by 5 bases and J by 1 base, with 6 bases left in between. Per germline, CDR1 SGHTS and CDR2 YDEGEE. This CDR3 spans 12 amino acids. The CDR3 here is CASRARNTEAFF. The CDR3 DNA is TGTGCCAGCAGGGCCCGGAACACTGAAGCTTTCTTT.

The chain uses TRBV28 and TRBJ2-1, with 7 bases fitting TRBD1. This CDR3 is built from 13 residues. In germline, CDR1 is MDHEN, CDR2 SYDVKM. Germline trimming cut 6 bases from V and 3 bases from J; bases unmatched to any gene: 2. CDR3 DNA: TGTGCCAGCAGACCAGGGGGCTACAATGAGCAGTTCTTC. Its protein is CASRPGGYNEQFF.

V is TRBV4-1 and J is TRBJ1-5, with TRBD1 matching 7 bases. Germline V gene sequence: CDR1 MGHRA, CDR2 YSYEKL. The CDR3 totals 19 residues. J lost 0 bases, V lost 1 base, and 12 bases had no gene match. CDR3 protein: CASSQARLSTGLSNQPQHF. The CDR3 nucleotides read TGCGCCAGCAGCCAAGCCCGTCTCTCGACAGGGCTTAGCAATCAGCCCCAGCATTTT.

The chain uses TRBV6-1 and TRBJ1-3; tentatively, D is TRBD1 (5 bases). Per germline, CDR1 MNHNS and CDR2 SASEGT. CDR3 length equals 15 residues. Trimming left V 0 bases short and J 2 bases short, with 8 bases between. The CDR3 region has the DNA TGTGCCAGCAGTGAAGCGGGCAGGGCTGGAAACACCATATATTTT. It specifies CASSEAGRAGNTIYF.

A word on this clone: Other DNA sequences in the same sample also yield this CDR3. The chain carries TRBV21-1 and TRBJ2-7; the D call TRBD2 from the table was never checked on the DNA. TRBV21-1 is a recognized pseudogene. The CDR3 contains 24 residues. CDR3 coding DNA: TGTGCCAGCAGCAAATATTTGCGCATTGGAGTAAGAACGGGGGGCCCGAAAGAGGGCTACGAGCAGTACTTC. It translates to CASSKYLRIGVRTGGPKEGYEQYF.

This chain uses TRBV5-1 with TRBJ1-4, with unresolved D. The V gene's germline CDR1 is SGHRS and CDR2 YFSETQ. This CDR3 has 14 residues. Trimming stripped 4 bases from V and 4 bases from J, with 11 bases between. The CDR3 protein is CASSPPGGNEKLFF. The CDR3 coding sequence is TGCGCCAGCAGCCCCCCGGGTGGTAATGAAAAACTGTTTTTT.

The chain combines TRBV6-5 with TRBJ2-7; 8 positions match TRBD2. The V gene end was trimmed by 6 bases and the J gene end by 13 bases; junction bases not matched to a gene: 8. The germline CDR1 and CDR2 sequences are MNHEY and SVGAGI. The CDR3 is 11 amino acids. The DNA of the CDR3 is TGTGCCAGCAGCTCCACGCGGGGGGCTTACTTC. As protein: CASSSTRGAYF.

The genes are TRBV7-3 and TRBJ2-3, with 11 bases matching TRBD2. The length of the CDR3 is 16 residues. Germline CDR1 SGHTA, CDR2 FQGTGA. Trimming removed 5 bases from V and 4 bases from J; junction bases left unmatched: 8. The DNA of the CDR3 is TGTGCCAGCAGCAACCATAGCGGGAGGGTTTCAGATACGCAGTATTTT. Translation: CASSNHSGRVSDTQYF.

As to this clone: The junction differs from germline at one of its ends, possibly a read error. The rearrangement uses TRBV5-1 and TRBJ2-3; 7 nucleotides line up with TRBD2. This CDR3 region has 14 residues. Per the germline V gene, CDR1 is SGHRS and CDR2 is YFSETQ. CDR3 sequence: CANSSGGRTDTQYF. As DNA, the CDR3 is TGCGCCAACAGCTCGGGGGGACGCACAGATACGCAGTATTTT.

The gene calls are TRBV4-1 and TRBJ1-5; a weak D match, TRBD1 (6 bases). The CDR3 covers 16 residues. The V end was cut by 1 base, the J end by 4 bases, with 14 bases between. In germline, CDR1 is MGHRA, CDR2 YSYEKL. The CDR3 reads CASSQVSGQDNQPQHF. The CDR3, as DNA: TGCGCCAGCAGCCAAGTCTCGGGACAAGATAATCAGCCCCAGCATTTT.

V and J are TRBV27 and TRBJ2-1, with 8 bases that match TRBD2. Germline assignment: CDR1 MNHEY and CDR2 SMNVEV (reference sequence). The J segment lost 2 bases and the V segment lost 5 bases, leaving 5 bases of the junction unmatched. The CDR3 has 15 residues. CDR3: CASSDSGLAYNEQFF. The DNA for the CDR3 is TGTGCCAGCAGTGATTCGGGACTAGCCTACAATGAGCAGTTCTTC.

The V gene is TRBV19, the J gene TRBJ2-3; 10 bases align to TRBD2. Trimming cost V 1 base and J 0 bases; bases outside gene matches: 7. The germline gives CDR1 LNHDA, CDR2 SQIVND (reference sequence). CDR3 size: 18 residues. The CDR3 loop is CASSIGTSGRSSTDTQYF. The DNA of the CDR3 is TGTGCCAGTAGTATAGGGACTAGCGGAAGATCTAGCACAGATACGCAGTATTTT.

CDR3 protein: CASSFGTSGRRMETQYF. CDR3 DNA sequence: TGCGCCAGCAGCTTCGGGACTAGCGGGAGACGGATGGAGACCCAGTACTTC. J is TRBJ2-5 and V is TRBV5-1; 14 nucleotides line up with TRBD2. CDR1 is SGHRS, CDR2 YFSETQ, per germline. With V trimmed by 2 bases and J by 5 bases, 8 bases remained unmatched. The CDR3 sequence is 17 residues long.

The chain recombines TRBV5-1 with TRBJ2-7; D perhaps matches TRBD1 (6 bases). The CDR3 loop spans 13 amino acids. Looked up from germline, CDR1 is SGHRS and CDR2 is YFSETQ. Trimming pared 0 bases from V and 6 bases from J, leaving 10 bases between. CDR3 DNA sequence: TGCGCCAGCAGCTTGGAACAGGGCGGCGAGCAGTACTTC. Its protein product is CASSLEQGGEQYF.

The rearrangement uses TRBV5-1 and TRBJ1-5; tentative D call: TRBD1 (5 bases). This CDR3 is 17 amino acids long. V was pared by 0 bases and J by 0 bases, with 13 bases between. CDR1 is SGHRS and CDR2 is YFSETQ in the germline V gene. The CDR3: CASSLEGGEGSNQPQHF. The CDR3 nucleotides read TGCGCCAGCAGCTTGGAGGGAGGGGAGGGTAGCAATCAGCCCCAGCATTTT.

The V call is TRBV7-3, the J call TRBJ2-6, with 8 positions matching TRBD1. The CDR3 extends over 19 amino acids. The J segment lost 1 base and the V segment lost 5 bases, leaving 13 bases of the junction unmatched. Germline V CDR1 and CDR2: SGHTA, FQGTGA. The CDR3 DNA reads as TGTGCCAGCAGCCCCGGGCCCCAGGGGGCAGTATCTGGGGCCAACGTCCTGACTTTC. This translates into CASSPGPQGAVSGANVLTF.

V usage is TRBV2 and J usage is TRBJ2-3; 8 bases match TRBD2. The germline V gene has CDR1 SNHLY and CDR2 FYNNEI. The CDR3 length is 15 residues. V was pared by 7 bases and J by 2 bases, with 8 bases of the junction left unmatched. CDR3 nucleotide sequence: TGTGCCAGCACCCGATTAGCGGGATACACAGATACGCAGTATTTT. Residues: CASTRLAGYTDTQYF. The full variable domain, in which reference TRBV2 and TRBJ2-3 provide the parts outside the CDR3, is EPEVTQTPSHQVTQMGQEVILRCVPISNHLYFYWYRQILGQKVEFLVSFYNNEISEKSEIFDDQFSVERPDGSNFTLKIRSTKLEDSAMYFCASTRLAGYTDTQYFGPGTRLTVL.

CDR3 sequence reads: CASSEGRGHYGYTF. For the CDR3, the DNA is TGTGCCAGCAGTGAAGGGAGGGGGCACTATGGCTACACCTTC. The gene calls are TRBV2 and TRBJ1-2; 7 bases are shared with TRBD1. The CDR3 loop spans 14 amino acids. V lost 1 base to trimming and J lost 3 bases; unmatched junction nucleotides: 2. The V gene's germline CDR1 is SNHLY and CDR2 FYNNEI.

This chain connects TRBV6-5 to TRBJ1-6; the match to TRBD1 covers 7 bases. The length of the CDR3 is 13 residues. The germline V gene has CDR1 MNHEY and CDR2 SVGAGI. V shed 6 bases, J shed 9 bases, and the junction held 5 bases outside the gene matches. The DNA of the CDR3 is TGTGCCAGCAGCCGTTACAGGGGTTCACCCCTCCACTTT. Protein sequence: CASSRYRGSPLHF.

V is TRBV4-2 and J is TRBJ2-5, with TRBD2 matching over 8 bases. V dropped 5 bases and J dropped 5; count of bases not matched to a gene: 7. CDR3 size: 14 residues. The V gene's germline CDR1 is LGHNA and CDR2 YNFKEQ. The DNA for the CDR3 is TGTGCCAGCAGCTCGGGGGGGCCGGGCGAGACCCAGTACTTC. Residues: CASSSGGPGETQYF.

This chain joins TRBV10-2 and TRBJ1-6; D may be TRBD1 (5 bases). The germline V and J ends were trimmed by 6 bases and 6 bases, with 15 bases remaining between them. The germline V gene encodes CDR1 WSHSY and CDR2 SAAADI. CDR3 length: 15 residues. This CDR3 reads CASSEDSIFNSPLHF. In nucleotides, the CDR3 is TGCGCCAGCAGCGAAGACAGCATCTTTAATTCACCCCTCCACTTT.

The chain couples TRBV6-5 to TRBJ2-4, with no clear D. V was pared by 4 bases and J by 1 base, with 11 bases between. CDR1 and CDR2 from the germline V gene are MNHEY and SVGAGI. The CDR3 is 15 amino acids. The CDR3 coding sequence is TGTGCCAGCAGTTTGAAACCCGGGGCCAAAAACATTCAGTACTTC. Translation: CASSLKPGAKNIQYF.

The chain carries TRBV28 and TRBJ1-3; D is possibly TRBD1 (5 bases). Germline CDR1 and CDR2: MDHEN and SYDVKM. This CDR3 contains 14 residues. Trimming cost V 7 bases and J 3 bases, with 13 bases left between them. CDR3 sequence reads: CASMRGGLGNTIYF. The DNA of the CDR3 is TGTGCCAGCATGCGGGGCGGCCTTGGAAACACCATATATTTT.

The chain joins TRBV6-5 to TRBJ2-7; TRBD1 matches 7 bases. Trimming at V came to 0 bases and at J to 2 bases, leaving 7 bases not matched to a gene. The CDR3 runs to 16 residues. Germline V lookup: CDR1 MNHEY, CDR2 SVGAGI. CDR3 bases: TGTGCCAGCAGTTACTCCTCGGGACAGAAAACCTACGAGCAGTACTTC. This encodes CASSYSSGQKTYEQYF.

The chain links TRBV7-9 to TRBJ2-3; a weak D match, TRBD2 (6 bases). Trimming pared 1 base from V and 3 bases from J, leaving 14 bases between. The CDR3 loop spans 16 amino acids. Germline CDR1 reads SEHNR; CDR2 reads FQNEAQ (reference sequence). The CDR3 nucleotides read TGTGCCAGCAGCTTAGGTCGGGGGTCTTTAACAGATACGCAGTATTTT. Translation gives CASSLGRGSLTDTQYF.